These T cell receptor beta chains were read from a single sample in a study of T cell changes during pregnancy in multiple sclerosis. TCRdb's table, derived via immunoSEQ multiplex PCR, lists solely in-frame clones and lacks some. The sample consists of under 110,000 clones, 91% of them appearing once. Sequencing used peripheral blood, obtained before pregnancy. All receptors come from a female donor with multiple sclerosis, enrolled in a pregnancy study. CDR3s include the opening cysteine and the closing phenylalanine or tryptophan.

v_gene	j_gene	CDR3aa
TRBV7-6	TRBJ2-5	CASSLFGAGGETQYF
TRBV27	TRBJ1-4	CASSLRGQINEKLFF
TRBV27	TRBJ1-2	CASSEWGAGGVDYGYTF
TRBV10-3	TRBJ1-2	CAISDRDRGAYGYTF
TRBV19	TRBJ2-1	CASSEWALRGNEQFF
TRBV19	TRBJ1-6	CASNARSNSPLHF
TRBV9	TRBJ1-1	CASSVSSLGPTEAFF
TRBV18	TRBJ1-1	CASSPPGGPEAFF
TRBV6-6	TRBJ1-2	CASSSTGNYGYTF
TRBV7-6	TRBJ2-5	CASSALSSGSSTQYF
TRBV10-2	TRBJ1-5	CASATDYNQPQHF
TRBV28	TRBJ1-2	CASSLSGGAGGYTF
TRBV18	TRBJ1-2	CASSAQDRGLVVNYGYTF
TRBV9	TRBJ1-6	CASSVGDRIIQPLHF
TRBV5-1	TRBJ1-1	CASSLDPGGNTEAFF
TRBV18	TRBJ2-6	CASSKGQGNSGANVLTF
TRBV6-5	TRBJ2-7	CASSYSSFNEQYF
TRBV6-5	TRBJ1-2	CASSFTEMWGYTF
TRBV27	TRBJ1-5	CASSARYSNQPQHF
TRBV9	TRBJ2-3	CASSIRLAESTDTQYF
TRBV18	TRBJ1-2	CASSPVSGEGFYGYTF
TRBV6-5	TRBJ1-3	CASGRGGNTIYF
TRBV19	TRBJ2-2	CASSSGGAGTGELFF
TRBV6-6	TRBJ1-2	CASSYSRDQGGYTF
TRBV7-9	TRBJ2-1	CASTIRGTSGNNEQFF
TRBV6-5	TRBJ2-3	CASSYRRGTDTQYF
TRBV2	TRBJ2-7	CASFLPGHTARF
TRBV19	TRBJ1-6	CASSSGQGYNSPLHF
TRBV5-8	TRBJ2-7	CASSKTGTVYEQYF
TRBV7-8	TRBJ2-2	CASSSGQGRAGELFF
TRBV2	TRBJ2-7	CASSGGQDRYEQYF
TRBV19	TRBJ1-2	CASSRQGDYGYTF
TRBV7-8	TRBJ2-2	CASSSSGANTGELFF
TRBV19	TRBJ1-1	CASRDDRDTEAFF
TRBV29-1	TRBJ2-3	CSVKGLAGTDTQYF
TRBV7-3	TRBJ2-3	CASSRSGGATDTQYF
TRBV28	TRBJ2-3	CASIGAFPPFDTQYF
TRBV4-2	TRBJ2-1	CASSQEKLTTGEQFF
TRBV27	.	CASSLGDSYEQYF
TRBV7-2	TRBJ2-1	CASRRGGNEQFF
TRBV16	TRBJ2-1	CASSPPTSGRADEQFF
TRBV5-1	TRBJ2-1	CASSLELADYNEQFF
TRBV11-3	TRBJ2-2	CASSFYVPKPGQGAPGELFF
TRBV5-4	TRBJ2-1	CASSRDFERRDNEQFF
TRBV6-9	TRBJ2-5	CASTRLRQGAHTLGTQYF
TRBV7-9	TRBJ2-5	CASKTVEQETQYF
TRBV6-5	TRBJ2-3	CASSYPGQSNTQYF
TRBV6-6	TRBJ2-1	CASQAPLAGANEQFF
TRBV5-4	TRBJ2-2	CASSSSGLRELFF